This is a list of T cell receptor beta chains from one sample in a study of T cells in Graves' hyperthyroidism and ophthalmopathy. TCRdb fed the multiplex PCR reads into MiXCR, producing one record per CDR3 protein. The table has around 760,000 distinct CDR3 sequences, 35% seen once. The sequenced sample consisted of blood. The receptors derive from a woman in her thirties or forties with Graves' hyperthyroidism. Each CDR3 is given with its conserved first and last residue. The D gene is left open where the match is weak. Clone sizes are given selectively: once, few, many, or a class where the clone is expanded.

.,TRBV14,TRBJ2-7,.,CASISPIHEQYF,TGTGCCAGCATCAGCCCTATCCACGAGCAGTACTTC
.,TRBV15,TRBJ1-4,many,CATSRGGHTEKLFF,TGTGCCACCAGCAGGGGAGGACATACCGAAAAACTGTTTTTT
TRBD2,TRBV7-9,TRBJ2-7,.,CASSLRWSGREKSYEQYF,TGTGCCAGCAGCTTAAGATGGAGCGGGAGGGAAAAATCCTACGAGCAGTACTTC
TRBD1,TRBV10-3,TRBJ2-7,many,CAISKGTEANYEQYF,TGTGCCATCTCCAAAGGGACAGAGGCCAACTACGAGCAGTACTTC
.,TRBV2,TRBJ1-5,few,CASSGVLGSNQPQHF,TGTGCCAGCAGTGGAGTGTTAGGGAGCAATCAGCCCCAGCATTTT
.,TRBV29-1,TRBJ1-1,many,CSGEENTEAFF,TGCAGCGGTGAAGAGAACACTGAAGCTTTCTTT
.,TRBV5-1,TRBJ2-2,.,CASSLEGEGTGELFF,TGCGCCAGCAGCTTGGAGGGAGAGGGGACCGGGGAGCTGTTTTTT
.,TRBV29-1,TRBJ2-1,.,CSVVEDNEQFF,TGCAGCGTTGTCGAAGACAATGAGCAGTTCTTC
TRBD1,TRBV24-1,TRBJ2-5,many,CASAGTGEETQYF,TGTGCCTCCGCGGGGACAGGGGAAGAGACCCAGTACTTC
.,TRBV7-8,TRBJ1-5,.,CASSLGGGRSNQPQHF,TGTGCCAGCAGCTTGGGTGGGGGGCGAAGCAATCAGCCCCAGCATTTT
TRBD2,TRBV5-5,TRBJ2-7,many,CASSLYDSGVMEQYF,TGTGCCAGCAGCTTGTACGACAGCGGGGTAATGGAGCAGTACTTC
.,TRBV7-8,TRBJ1-6,.,CASSRGASSYNSPLHF,TGTGCCAGCAGCCGCGGGGCGAGCTCCTATAATTCACCCCTCCACTTT
.,TRBV6-1,TRBJ2-2,.,CASSPGDRTGELFF,TGTGCCAGCAGCCCCGGGGACCGCACCGGGGAGCTGTTTTTT
TRBD1,TRBV6-1,TRBJ1-2,.,CASSERGDRGRLAGAGYTF,TGTGCCAGCAGTGAAAGAGGGGACAGGGGCCGACTAGCCGGAGCGGGCTACACCTTC
.,TRBV5-5,TRBJ1-5,many,CASSGWTDNRNQPQHF,TGTGCCAGCAGCGGGTGGACAGATAATCGCAATCAGCCCCAGCATTTT
TRBD1,TRBV6-5,TRBJ2-7,many,CASSYPAPGQGLFYEQYF,TGTGCCAGCAGTTACCCAGCTCCCGGACAGGGGCTTTTCTACGAGCAGTACTTC
TRBD2,TRBV12-3/TRBV12-4,TRBJ2-3,.,CASSLDLAVGTDTQYF,TGTGCCAGCAGTCTCGACCTAGCGGTAGGCACAGATACGCAGTATTTT
TRBD1,TRBV7-9,TRBJ1-1,many,CASSPGQNLNTEAFF,TGTGCCAGCAGCCCGGGACAGAATTTGAACACTGAAGCTTTCTTT
.,TRBV7-8,TRBJ1-3,.,CASGDVSGNTIYF,TGTGCCAGCGGGGACGTCTCTGGAAACACCATATATTTT
.,TRBV20-1,TRBJ2-5,few,CSARPLGGQETQYF,TGCAGTGCTAGACCCCTTGGGGGCCAAGAGACCCAGTACTTC